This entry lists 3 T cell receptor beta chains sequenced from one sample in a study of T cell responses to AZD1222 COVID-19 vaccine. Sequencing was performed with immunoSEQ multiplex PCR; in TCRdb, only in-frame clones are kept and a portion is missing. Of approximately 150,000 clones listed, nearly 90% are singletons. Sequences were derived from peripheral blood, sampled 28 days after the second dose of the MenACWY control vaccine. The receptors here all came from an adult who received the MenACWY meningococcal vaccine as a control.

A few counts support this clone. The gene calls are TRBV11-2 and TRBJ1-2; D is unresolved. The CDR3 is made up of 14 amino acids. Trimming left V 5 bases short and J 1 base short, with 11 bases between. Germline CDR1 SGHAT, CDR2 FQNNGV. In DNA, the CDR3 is TGTGCCAGCAGCCCAATACTGTTTAACTATGGCTACACCTTC. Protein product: CASSPILFNYGYTF.

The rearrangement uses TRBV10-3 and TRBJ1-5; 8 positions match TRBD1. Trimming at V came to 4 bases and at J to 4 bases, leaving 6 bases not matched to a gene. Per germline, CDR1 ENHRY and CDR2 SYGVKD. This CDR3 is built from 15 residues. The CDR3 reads CAISGGQGLNQPQHF. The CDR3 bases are TGTGCCATCAGTGGTGGACAGGGCTTAAATCAGCCCCAGCATTTT.

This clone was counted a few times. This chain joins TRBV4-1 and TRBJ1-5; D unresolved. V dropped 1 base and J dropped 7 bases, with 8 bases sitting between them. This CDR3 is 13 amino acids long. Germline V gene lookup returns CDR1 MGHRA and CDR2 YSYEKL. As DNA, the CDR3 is TGCGCCAGCAGCCAAGGGGGAGGCCAGCCCCAGCATTTT. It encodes CASSQGGGQPQHF.